The following is a T cell receptor beta chain sequence with its context. The sample comes from a study of cytomegalovirus exposure and HLA in healthy donors. Trimming stripped 6 bases from V and 1 base from J, with 15 bases between. CDR3 length: 15 residues. The germline gives CDR1 MNHEY, CDR2 SVGAGI. Primers included in the PCR were 60 Vbeta and 13 Jbeta primers. Profiling relied on immunoSEQ multiplex PCR, and the TCRdb table lists in-frame clones only, not all of them. The data hold 150,000 to 200,000 clones, with 60% to 85% observed a single time. The chain joins TRBV6-5 to TRBJ1-1, with D possibly TRBD1 on 6 matching bases. The sample comprised PBMCs. The receptor comes from a woman aged 45-59 years in good health and CMV-seropositive. The CDR3 nucleotides read TGTGCCAGCAGGAGGACAGCTGGGGGGAACACTGAAGCTTTCTTT. It is translated as CASRRTAGGNTEAFF.